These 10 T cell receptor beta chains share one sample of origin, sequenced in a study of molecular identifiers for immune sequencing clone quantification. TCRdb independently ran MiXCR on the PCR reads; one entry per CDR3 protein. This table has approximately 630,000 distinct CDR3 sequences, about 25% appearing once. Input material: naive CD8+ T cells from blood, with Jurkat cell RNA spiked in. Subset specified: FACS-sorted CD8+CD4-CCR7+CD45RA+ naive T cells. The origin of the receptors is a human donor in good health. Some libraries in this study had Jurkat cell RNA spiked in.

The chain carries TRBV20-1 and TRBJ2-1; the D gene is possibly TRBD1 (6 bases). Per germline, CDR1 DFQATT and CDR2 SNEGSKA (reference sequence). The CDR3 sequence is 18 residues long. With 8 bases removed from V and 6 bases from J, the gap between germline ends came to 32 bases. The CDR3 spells CSTLRAGVIGTTPNEQFF. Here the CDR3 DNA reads TGCAGTACTCTCCGGGCAGGGGTAATTGGGACGACCCCCAATGAGCAGTTCTTC.

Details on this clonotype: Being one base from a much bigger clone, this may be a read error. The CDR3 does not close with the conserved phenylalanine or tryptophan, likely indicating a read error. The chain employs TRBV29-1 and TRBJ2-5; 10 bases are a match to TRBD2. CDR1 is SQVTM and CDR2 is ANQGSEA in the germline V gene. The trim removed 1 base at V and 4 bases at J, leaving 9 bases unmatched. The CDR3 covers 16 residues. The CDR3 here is CSVEVELAGVGETQYL. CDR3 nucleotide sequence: TGCAGCGTTGAAGTGGAGCTAGCGGGAGTGGGAGAGACCCAGTACCTC.

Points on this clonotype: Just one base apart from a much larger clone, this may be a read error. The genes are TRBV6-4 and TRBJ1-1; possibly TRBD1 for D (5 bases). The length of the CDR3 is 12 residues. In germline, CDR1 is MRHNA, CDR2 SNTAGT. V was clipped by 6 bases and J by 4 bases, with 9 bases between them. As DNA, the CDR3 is TGTGCCAGCAGGGGACCAGCCACTGAAGCTTTCTTT. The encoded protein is CASRGPATEAFF.

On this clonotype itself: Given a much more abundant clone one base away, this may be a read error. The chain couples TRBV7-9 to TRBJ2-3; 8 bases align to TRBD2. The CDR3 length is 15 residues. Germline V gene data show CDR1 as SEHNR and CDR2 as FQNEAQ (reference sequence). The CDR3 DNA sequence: TGTGCCATCAGCCGTCCATCGACTAGCGAAGATACGCAGTATTTT. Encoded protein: CAISRPSTSEDTQYF. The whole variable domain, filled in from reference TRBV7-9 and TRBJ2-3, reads DTGVSQNPRHKITKRGQNVTFRCDPISEHNRLYWYRQTLGQGPEFLTYFQNEAQLEKSRLLSDRFSAERPKGSFSTLEIQRTEQGDSAMYLCAISRPSTSEDTQYFGPGTRLTVL.

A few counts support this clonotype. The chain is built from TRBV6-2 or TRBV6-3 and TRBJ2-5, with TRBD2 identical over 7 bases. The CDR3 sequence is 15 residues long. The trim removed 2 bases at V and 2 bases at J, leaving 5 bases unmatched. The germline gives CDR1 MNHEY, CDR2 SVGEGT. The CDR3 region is CASSYGDYLQETQYF. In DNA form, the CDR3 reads TGTGCCAGCAGTTACGGGGACTACCTTCAAGAGACCCAGTACTTC.

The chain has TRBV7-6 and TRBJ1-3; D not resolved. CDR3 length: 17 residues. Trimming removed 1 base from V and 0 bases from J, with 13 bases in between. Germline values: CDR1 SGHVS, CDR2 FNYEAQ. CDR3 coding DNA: TGTGCCAGCAGCTTAGGGCTGGTTGAGAGCTCTGGAAACACCATATATTTT. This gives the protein CASSLGLVESSGNTIYF. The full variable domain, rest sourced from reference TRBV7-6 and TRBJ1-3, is GAGVSQSPRYKVTKRGQDVALRCDPISGHVSLYWYRQALGQGPEFLTYFNYEAQQDKSGLPNDRFSAERPEGSISTLTIQRTEQRDSAMYRCASSLGLVESSGNTIYFGEGSWLTVV.

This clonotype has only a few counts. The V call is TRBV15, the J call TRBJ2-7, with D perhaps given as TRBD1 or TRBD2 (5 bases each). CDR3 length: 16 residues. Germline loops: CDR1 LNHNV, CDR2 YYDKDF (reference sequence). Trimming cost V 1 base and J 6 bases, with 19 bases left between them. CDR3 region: CATSRGGDRYPIEQYF. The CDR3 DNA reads TGTGCCACCAGCAGAGGTGGGGACCGGTACCCCATCGAGCAGTACTTC.

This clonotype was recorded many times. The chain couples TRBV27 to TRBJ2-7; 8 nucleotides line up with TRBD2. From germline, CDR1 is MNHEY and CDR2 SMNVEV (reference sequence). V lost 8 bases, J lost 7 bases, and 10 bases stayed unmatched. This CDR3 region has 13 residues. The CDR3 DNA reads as TGTGCCAGCCGTAGCGGGGTGCGTGGGGAGCAGTACTTC. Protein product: CASRSGVRGEQYF.

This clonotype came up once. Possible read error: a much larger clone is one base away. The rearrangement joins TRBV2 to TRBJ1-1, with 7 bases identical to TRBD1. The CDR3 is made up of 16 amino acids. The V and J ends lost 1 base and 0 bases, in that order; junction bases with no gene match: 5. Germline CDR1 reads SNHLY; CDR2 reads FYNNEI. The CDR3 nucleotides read TGTGCCAGCAGTGAAGGCCAGGGACAGATGAACACTGAAGCTTTCTTT. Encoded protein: CASSEGQGQMNTEAFF.

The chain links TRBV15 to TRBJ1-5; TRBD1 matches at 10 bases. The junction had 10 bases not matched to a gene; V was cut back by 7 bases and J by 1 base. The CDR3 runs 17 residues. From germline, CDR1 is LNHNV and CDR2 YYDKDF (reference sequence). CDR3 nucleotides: TGTGCCACCACCAACGGGGACAGGGGATCGAGCAATCAGCCCCAGCATTTT. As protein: CATTNGDRGSSNQPQHF.